This T cell receptor (beta chain) stems from a study of sequential checkpoint blockade in melanoma (dated by TCRdb to between 2018 and 2020). Concerning the study at large: Patients were assigned by 1:1 randomization to either first-line nivolumab followed by ipilimumab (arm A) or ipilimumab followed by nivolumab (arm B). Both trial sequences were followed by maintenance nivolumab. TCRbeta immunosequencing was performed on DNA from around 96 pretreatment melanoma tumor samples. For twenty-two patients, matched tumor biopsies were taken both before treatment and at week 13, after single-agent nivolumab (arm A) or ipilimumab (arm B). Around three quarters of the matched pre- and post-treatment tumor biopsy pairs came from the same lesion. Study-wide findings and limitations: Patients with increases in tumor T-cell fraction and clonality by week 13 were approximately 30 times more likely to achieve clinical benefit. Among patients in the nivolumab-first arm (arm A), tumor TIL clonality before treatment was associated with response (P = .04). The response-prediction model combining TCR metrics and mutation burden needs validation in larger, independent patient cohorts. Small sample sizes and reduced statistical power limited the analyses of tumor T-cell fraction within each arm. Tumor T-cell fraction and clonality were correlated with PD-L1 staining and CD8+ T-cell counts, but not with mutational load.

The immunoSEQ Assay was used to immunosequence TCRbeta CDR3 regions from genomic DNA. Before high-throughput sequencing, the genomic DNA was amplified using bias-controlled multiplex PCR. As for the authors' bioinformatics: To quantify the absolute abundance of each unique TCRbeta CDR3 region, the sequences were collapsed and filtered. Clonality, defined as 1 minus Pielou's evenness, was calculated using productive rearrangements only. Tumor T-cell fraction was calculated by normalizing TCRbeta template counts to the amount of usable DNA, which was estimated from several housekeeping genes. A previously published method was used to identify clones with significantly greater frequencies in on-treatment samples than in baseline samples. The immuneACCESS repertoire file appears here via TCRdb, limited to in-frame rearrangements. These files lack a portion of the clones; in checked studies, under half of the deficit traces to unresolved V genes, and the cause of the others is not known. The DNA gave D and trimming, while V, J and clone size come from that table. This sample is represented by under 7,000 clones; roughly 28% of them were singletons. The ten largest make up around 20% of the sample.

The CDR3, from cysteine to phenylalanine, totals 14 residues. Here the CDR3 DNA is all that survives: 42 bases in frame from base 1. The germline V gene specifies SGDLS as CDR1 and YYNGEE as CDR2. Trimming costs V 4 bases and J 6 bases, and their ends lie 16 bases apart. This clone was seen ten or more times. Its antigen is still unknown. Base qualities were left out, and no much larger clone turns up one base away. The sample's treatment or condition label, decoded: randomized to nivolumab then ipilimumab (arm A) or the reverse (arm B). None of the patients in the trial had previously been given DNA-damaging chemotherapy. The samples were obtained from melanoma patients enrolled in CheckMate 064, an open-label, randomized phase II trial testing sequential checkpoint blockade. Genomic DNA from formalin-fixed paraffin-embedded (FFPE) tissue samples was used for tumor TCR sequencing.

Recombination connected TRBV9 to TRBJ1-2; possibly the D gene is TRBD1, per 6 matching bases. The sample here was tumor tissue (inferred from file names), taken from a patient given nivolumab and ipilimumab in sequence. This TCR was sampled from a human donor with melanoma. Here the CDR3 is given as CASSSQQGLDGYTF. The DNA sequence follows: TGTGCCAGCAGCAGCCAACAGGGACTGGATGGCTACACCTTC.